The next 29 T cell receptor beta chains were all read from a single sample in a study of regulatory T cells in long-lasting Graves disease. The sample's time point: newly diagnosed GD, antithyroid drugs for less than 3 months. PBMCs provided the RNA from which the TCR library was made. CDR3 regions were amplified by Arm-PCR using iRepertoire HTBI primers to build TCR beta libraries. TCRdb reanalysed the multiplex PCR reads using MiXCR and keeps one entry per CDR3 protein. The table lists some 220,000 distinct CDR3 sequences, roughly a fifth of them singletons. These sequences were also reported in another study, on T cells in Graves' hyperthyroidism and ophthalmopathy.

The sequenced sample was peripheral blood mononuclear cells (PBMCs), obtained at new diagnosis, from a patient treated with antithyroid drugs. These receptors all come from a woman in her thirties with Graves disease.

This clonotype was picked up many times. The chain uses TRBV29-1 and TRBJ2-5; no reliable D call. The CDR3 extends over 12 amino acids. The V gene lost 5 bases and the J gene lost 5 bases, with 12 bases spanning the gap. CDR1 and CDR2 from the germline V gene are SQVTM and ANQGSEA. The CDR3, as DNA: TGCAGCGTTCAACCCGGAGCGGAGACCCAGTACTTC. Its protein is CSVQPGAETQYF.

A remark on this clonotype: This likely reflects a read error, since a far larger clone is one base away. The rearrangement links TRBV6-2 or TRBV6-3 to TRBJ1-2, with TRBD1 matching over 10 bases. J was trimmed by 12 bases and V by 6 bases; bases with no gene match: 10. The CDR3 runs 13 residues. From germline, CDR1 is MNHEY and CDR2 SVGEGT. The DNA of the CDR3 is TGTGCCAGCAGCCTAGACAGGGGGCACGGCCACACCTTC. Protein product: CASSLDRGHGHTF.

This clonotype appeared a few times. The chain carries TRBV12-5 and TRBJ2-1, with D uncertain. The CDR3 runs to 12 residues. Trimming stripped 3 bases from V and 5 bases from J, with 5 bases between. CDR1 and CDR2 (germline): LGHNT, FRNRAP. CDR3 in amino acids: CASGFPNNEQFF. DNA for the CDR3: TGTGCTAGTGGTTTTCCAAACAATGAGCAGTTCTTC.

Concerning this clonotype: Germline and junction disagree at one end, which may indicate a read error. This chain links TRBV2 with TRBJ2-1, with TRBD1 matching over 7 bases. The CDR3 contains 8 residues. Germline loops: CDR1 SNHLY, CDR2 FYNNEI. CDR3 DNA: TGTGCCAGCACCTGGGACAGCTTC. It yields the protein CASTWDSF.

This clonotype was observed many times. The chain combines TRBV12-3 or TRBV12-4 with TRBJ2-7; 8 bases match TRBD2. The CDR3 covers 13 residues. V gave up 4 bases and J gave up 3 bases; unmatched junction bases: 2. This CDR3 is CASSSGGVYEQYF. The CDR3 coding sequence is TGTGCCAGCAGTTCGGGGGGGGTCTACGAGCAGTACTTC.

This clonotype was seen repeatedly, ten times or more. This chain uses TRBV2 with TRBJ2-2; 9 bases fit TRBD1. Germline loops: CDR1 SNHLY, CDR2 FYNNEI. The CDR3 contains 15 residues. V trimming: 7 bases; J trimming: 4 bases; junction bases outside the gene matches: 7. The CDR3 region is CASNLDRGSTGELFF. The CDR3 nucleotides read TGTGCCAGCAACCTGGACAGGGGTTCCACCGGGGAGCTGTTTTTT.

This clonotype was picked up many times. CDR3 in amino acids: CASSEARADSGNTIYF. The CDR3 bases are TGTGCCAGCAGTGAAGCGAGGGCGGATTCTGGAAACACCATATATTTT. This rearrangement joins TRBV6-1 to TRBJ1-3, with D unresolved. The CDR3 is 16 residues long. V shed 0 bases and J shed 1 base, with 10 bases lying between them. CDR1 is MNHNS and CDR2 is SASEGT in the germline V gene.

This clonotype was recorded many times. This chain connects TRBV2 to TRBJ2-7; 11 bases fit TRBD2. Germline CDR1 SNHLY, CDR2 FYNNEI. Trimming at V came to 6 bases and at J to 1 base, leaving 5 bases not matched to a gene. There are 15 residues in the CDR3. The chain's CDR3 is CASSPGTSGSYEQYF. The CDR3 DNA sequence: TGTGCCAGCAGCCCCGGGACTAGCGGTTCCTACGAGCAGTACTTC.

This clonotype has only a few counts. Lacking the conserved final phenylalanine or tryptophan, this CDR3 likely reflects a read error. The chain has TRBV6-2 or TRBV6-3 and TRBJ1-1; possibly TRBD1 for D (6 bases). Germline V lookup: CDR1 MNHEY, CDR2 SVGEGT. This CDR3 contains 12 residues. V dropped 6 bases and J dropped 5 bases, with 10 bases sitting between them. As DNA, the CDR3 is TGTGCCAGCAGCCAAGGGGGGACTGAAGCTTTCTCT. Its protein product is CASSQGGTEAFS.

With respect to this clonotype: Its ends do not fully match the called genes, so a read error is possible. The chain recombines TRBV28 with TRBJ2-3; D is possibly TRBD1 or TRBD2 (5 bases each). The V gene's germline CDR1 is MDHEN and CDR2 SYDVKM. The CDR3 extends over 16 amino acids. CDR3 bases: TGCGCCGCCCAGGGAAGCGGCAGAGGCGGCACAGATACGCAGTATTTT. This translates into CAAQGSGRGGTDTQYF.

There are many counts of this clonotype. The chain joins TRBV11-3 to TRBJ1-3, with 7 bases matching TRBD1. The ends lost 0 bases at V and 7 bases at J; junction bases unmatched: 12. Looked up from germline, CDR1 is SGHNT and CDR2 is YENEEA. The CDR3 spans 17 residues. CDR3 residues: CASSLDGPTGSWNTIYF. In DNA, the CDR3 is TGTGCCAGCAGCTTAGATGGCCCGACAGGGAGCTGGAACACCATATATTTT.

This clonotype was counted many times. The chain has TRBV12-3 or TRBV12-4 and TRBJ2-5; D gene ambiguous. This CDR3 spans 15 amino acids. V lost 2 bases and J 2 bases, leaving 12 bases between the germline ends. The CDR3 nucleotides read TGTGCCAGCAGTTTAAATCGCGGCCCTCAAGAGACCCAGTACTTC. This codes for CASSLNRGPQETQYF.

This clonotype was counted many times. The rearrangement joins TRBV12-3 or TRBV12-4 to TRBJ1-6; possible D gene TRBD1, 5 bases. This CDR3 spans 16 amino acids. Trimming took 0 bases from V and 6 from J, leaving 12 bases between them. The CDR3 DNA sequence: TGTGCCAGCAGTTTAGCGGGGGGTTTGGGTAATTCACCCCTCCACTTT. Translation: CASSLAGGLGNSPLHF.

This clonotype appeared many times. The rearrangement links TRBV12-3 or TRBV12-4 to TRBJ2-2; 9 bases fit TRBD2. V gave up 2 bases and J gave up 6 bases; unmatched junction bases: 7. The CDR3 runs to 16 residues. CDR3 nucleotide sequence: TGTGCCAGCAGTTTATCCCAGGGACTAGCAGCCGGGGAGCTGTTTTTT. It specifies CASSLSQGLAAGELFF.

Ten or more counts support this clonotype. This chain connects TRBV20-1 to TRBJ2-7; D gene unclear. V was cut by 4 bases and J by 6 bases, with 13 bases left in between. Germline assignment: CDR1 DFQATT and CDR2 SNEGSKA (reference sequence). CDR3 length: 12 amino acids. As DNA, the CDR3 is TGCAGTGCTAAGAGTAGTAAGTCCGAGCAGTACTTC. Amino acid sequence: CSAKSSKSEQYF.

This clonotype came up many times. V usage is TRBV3-1 and J usage is TRBJ1-4; no definite D call. Trimming took off 6 bases at V and 8 bases at J, with 7 bases between the two ends. The germline CDR1 and CDR2 sequences are LGHDT and YNNKEL (reference sequence). There are 11 residues in the CDR3. The CDR3 coding sequence is TGTGCCAGCAGTCAAACGGAAAAACTGTTTTTT. This encodes CASSQTEKLFF. The entire variable domain, with the rest obtained from reference TRBV3-1 and TRBJ1-4, is as follows: DTAVSQTPKYLVTQMGNDKSIKCEQNLGHDTMYWYKQDSKKFLKIMFSYNNKELIINETVPNRFSPKSPDKAHLNLHINSLELGDSAVYFCASSQTEKLFFGSGTQLSVL.

This clonotype was counted ten times or more. This sequence joins TRBV5-6 and TRBJ1-1; a possible D gene is TRBD1 (5 bases). This CDR3 region has 14 residues. Germline assignment: CDR1 SGHDT and CDR2 YYEEEE. Trimming removed 4 bases at V and 8 bases at J, with 18 bases between. The CDR3 sequence: CASSPTFGGYEAFF. DNA for the CDR3: TGTGCCAGCAGCCCTACATTCGGGGGGTACGAAGCTTTCTTT.

This clonotype has at least ten counts. CDR3 nucleotides: TGTGCCAGCAGCGACCGATGGACTAGCGGGAGTGGGGAGCTGTTTTTT. Its protein product is CASSDRWTSGSGELFF. The chain links TRBV2 to TRBJ2-2; the match to TRBD2 covers 13 bases. Trimming at V came to 6 bases and at J to 8 bases, leaving 9 bases not matched to a gene. This CDR3 is built from 16 residues. Germline CDR1 SNHLY, CDR2 FYNNEI.

This clonotype has ten or more counts. The rearrangement joins TRBV6-1 to TRBJ1-5; TRBD1 agrees at 7 bases. After removal of 6 bases from V and 4 bases from J, the junction contained 9 bases not matched to a gene. This CDR3 region has 15 residues. Germline CDR1 and CDR2: MNHNS and SASEGT. The CDR3 nucleotides read TGTGCCAGCAGGCCCGGGACAGCTTTAAATCAGCCCCAGCATTTT. The encoded protein is CASRPGTALNQPQHF.

This clonotype was recorded many times. V and J are TRBV19 and TRBJ1-2; D remains unclear. CDR1 is LNHDA, CDR2 SQIVND, per germline (reference sequence). V lost 9 bases, J lost 3 bases, and 11 bases lay in between. The CDR3 length is 12 residues. Here the CDR3 reads CASSITDYGYTF. The CDR3 nucleotides read TGTGCCAGCAGCATTACAGACTATGGCTACACCTTC.

This clonotype was counted at least ten times. V gene TRBV18 combines with J gene TRBJ2-2, with D perhaps TRBD1 (6 bases). This CDR3 has 14 residues. Trimming shortened V by 5 bases and J by 0 bases, and 7 bases separated the two germline ends. The V gene's germline CDR1 is KGHSH and CDR2 LQKENI. DNA for the CDR3: TGTGCCAGCTCAGGACAGCCGAACACCGGGGAGCTGTTTTTT. Its translation: CASSGQPNTGELFF. The full variable domain, in which reference TRBV18 and TRBJ2-2 provide the parts outside the CDR3, is NAGVMQNPRHLVRRRGQEARLRCSPMKGHSHVYWYRQLPEEGLKFMVYLQKENIIDESGMPKERFSAEFPKEGPSILRIQQVVRGDSAAYFCASSGQPNTGELFFGEGSRLTVL.

The V gene is TRBV12-3 or TRBV12-4, the J gene TRBJ2-3; D is possibly TRBD1 (6 bases). This CDR3 spans 14 amino acids. V lost 5 bases, J lost 2 bases, and 11 bases lay in between. The CDR3, as DNA: TGTGCCAGCAGTCCTCAGGGGAACACAGATACGCAGTATTTT. Residues: CASSPQGNTDTQYF.

This clonotype was observed at least ten times. V is TRBV12-3 or TRBV12-4 and J is TRBJ1-5; the D is unclear. The CDR3 loop spans 14 amino acids. Trimming stripped 5 bases from V and 5 bases from J, with 13 bases between. CDR3 coding DNA: TGTGCCAGCAGTCCTTCTGGACGCTATCAGCCCCAGCATTTT. This codes for CASSPSGRYQPQHF.

This chain uses TRBV5-5 with TRBJ2-1; 8 bases line up with TRBD2. The germline gives CDR1 SGHKS, CDR2 YYEKEE (reference sequence). The CDR3 spans 14 residues. Trimming cost V 2 bases and J 4 bases; bases outside gene matches: 2. The CDR3 region has the DNA TGTGCCAGCAGCTTACCTAGCGGGTACAATGAGCAGTTCTTC. Protein sequence: CASSLPSGYNEQFF.

This clonotype was seen only a few times. This CDR3 reads CASSSGLGLGTTDTQYF. In nucleotides, the CDR3 is TGTGCCAGTAGTTCTGGACTAGGGTTGGGAACCACAGATACGCAGTATTTT. The V gene is TRBV19, the J gene TRBJ2-3, with TRBD2 identical over 7 bases. V shed 5 bases, J shed 2 bases, and the junction held 13 bases outside the gene matches. The CDR3 is 17 amino acids. Germline loops: CDR1 LNHDA, CDR2 SQIVND (reference sequence).

Ten or more counts support this clonotype. The rearrangement links TRBV27 to TRBJ2-7, with 16 bases lining up with TRBD2. Germline V lookup: CDR1 MNHEY, CDR2 SMNVEV (reference sequence). Trimming at V came to 4 bases and at J to 1 base, leaving 7 bases not matched to a gene. The CDR3 loop spans 18 amino acids. As DNA, the CDR3 is TGTGCCAGCAGTTCCGGGACTAGCGGGAGGGGTCGTTCCTACGAGCAGTACTTC. Amino acids: CASSSGTSGRGRSYEQYF.

This clonotype was observed many times. The rearrangement joins TRBV10-2 to TRBJ1-6; D unclear. Between the trimmed V and J ends, which lost 5 bases and 8 bases, there was a span of 13 bases. Germline CDR1 and CDR2: WSHSY and SAAADI. CDR3 length: 14 residues. CDR3: CASSSRLYDSPLHF. CDR3 nucleotide sequence: TGCGCCAGCAGTTCCCGCCTATATGATTCACCCCTCCACTTT.

This clonotype was detected ten times or more. This sequence joins TRBV12-5 and TRBJ2-7, with D possibly TRBD2 on 5 matching bases. V was clipped by 1 base and J by 2 bases, with 15 bases between them. This CDR3 comprises 16 residues. Germline assignment: CDR1 LGHNT and CDR2 FRNRAP. The CDR3 nucleotides read TGTGCTAGTGGTTTGGCGACGCAGAGGGTGCCCTACGAGCAGTACTTC. It translates to CASGLATQRVPYEQYF.

At least ten counts were recorded for this clonotype. The rearrangement joins TRBV27 to TRBJ1-2, with no clear D. Deletions cut 11 bases from V and 3 bases from J, with 16 bases between. This CDR3 contains 13 residues. Germline V lookup: CDR1 MNHEY, CDR2 SMNVEV (reference sequence). The CDR3 spells CAAWTSSDYGYTF. CDR3 bases: TGTGCCGCTTGGACGAGCTCGGACTATGGCTACACCTTC.